The present TCR beta chain was sequenced within a study of cytotoxic CD8 clonotypes in ibrutinib-treated CLL. Study-level information: Response samples were taken after a median of approximately 12 months on treatment, range 6 to 36. Study-level results: Public clonotypes, an uncommon group, contracted or remained stable on treatment. Elevated clonality accompanied ibrutinib response, with a return toward baseline values at progression.

The trim removed 11 bases at V and 4 bases at J, leaving 3 bases unmatched. The CDR3 has 13 amino acids. Germline V gene data show CDR1 as WSHSY and CDR2 as SAAADI. In regard to this clone: Its matching antigen is unknown.

PBMCs that had been cryopreserved were the source of roughly 2 micrograms of genomic DNA for TCR beta libraries. Produced via immunoSEQ multiplex PCR; TCRdb's table is partial and in-frame only. The sample yields roughly 190,000 clones, 55% to 85% seen once. The TCR was taken from a human donor with chronic lymphocytic leukemia. Sequenced here: PBMCs, sampled after 24 months of ibrutinib treatment. The gene calls are TRBV10-2 and TRBJ2-1, with 12 bases fitting TRBD2. Here the CDR3 reads CAGTSGRYNEQFF. In nucleotides, the CDR3 is TGCGCCGGTACTAGCGGGAGGTACAATGAGCAGTTCTTC.